This entry lists 11 T cell receptor beta chains sequenced from one sample in a study of spatial heterogeneity in lung cancer. The time point was: sample taken at primary tumor resection. TCRdb itself ran the 5' RACE reads through MiXCR, one entry per CDR3 protein. The sample shows roughly 5,000 distinct CDR3 sequences, roughly a sixth of them seen only once. Whole-study results and caveats: Counts that tracked tumor mutation counts were those of expanded intratumoral alpha and beta TCRs.

These receptors lack a known antigen. Material: lung tumor tissue, obtained at surgery. The receptors stem from a male donor with early-stage non-small cell lung cancer.

This clonotype counts as medium-sized. The V gene is TRBV30, the J gene TRBJ2-2, with TRBD2 matching over 9 bases. V gave up 3 bases and J gave up 5 bases; unmatched junction bases: 4. The CDR3 sequence is 14 residues long. Germline V CDR1 and CDR2: GTSNPN, SVGIG (reference sequence). The CDR3 coding sequence is TGTGCCTGGAGAGTGGCGGGAGGGACCGGGGAGCTGTTTTTT. This gives the protein CAWRVAGGTGELFF.

The chain couples TRBV7-2 to TRBJ1-1; no clear D gene. The germline V gene has CDR1 SGHTA and CDR2 FQGNSA. The CDR3 extends over 13 amino acids. V dropped 2 bases and J dropped 1 base, with 5 bases sitting between them. CDR3 coding DNA: TGTGCCAGCAGCTTAAGAGGGAACACTGAAGCTTTCTTT. Its translation is CASSLRGNTEAFF.

This clonotype was detected ten times or more. CDR3 bases: TGTGCCAGCAGCCACTTGGACAGGGGCGGCTACACCTTC. Protein sequence: CASSHLDRGGYTF. The chain employs TRBV3-1 and TRBJ1-2, with TRBD1 matching 9 bases. Trimming at V came to 3 bases and at J to 8 bases, leaving 4 bases not matched to a gene. Looked up from germline, CDR1 is LGHDT and CDR2 is YNNKEL (reference sequence). The CDR3 has 13 residues.

Many counts were recorded for this clonotype. The J gene is TRBJ2-1, the V gene TRBV5-1; 8 bases line up with TRBD2. V gave up 2 bases and J gave up 2 bases; unmatched junction bases: 6. The CDR3 is 16 amino acids. Germline V CDR1 and CDR2: SGHRS, YFSETQ. CDR3: CASSLRAGAPYNEQFF. CDR3 in DNA: TGCGCCAGCAGCTTAAGAGCGGGAGCGCCCTACAATGAGCAGTTCTTC.

This clonotype ranks as medium-sized. This sequence joins TRBV18 and TRBJ2-2; 7 bases map to TRBD1. Germline V CDR1 and CDR2: KGHSH, LQKENI. The CDR3 is 15 residues long. The trim removed 5 bases at V and 2 bases at J, leaving 5 bases unmatched. CDR3 residues: CASSSRTGNTGELFF. In nucleotides, the CDR3 is TGTGCCAGCTCATCCCGGACAGGAAACACCGGGGAGCTGTTTTTT.

The chain recombines TRBV7-2 with TRBJ2-3; no reliable D call. The germline V gene has CDR1 SGHTA and CDR2 FQGNSA. V lost 3 bases and J lost 2, with 3 bases in between. The CDR3 covers 12 residues. The CDR3 nucleotides read TGTGCCAGCAGCTTTTACACAGATACGCAGTATTTT. It encodes CASSFYTDTQYF.

This clonotype is categorized as medium-sized (0.01 to 0.1%). The chain combines TRBV7-3 with TRBJ2-1, with 9 bases matching TRBD2. The germline CDR1 and CDR2 sequences are SGHTA and FQGTGA. J lost 9 bases, V lost 5 bases, and 8 bases had no gene match. The CDR3 extends over 14 amino acids. This chain's CDR3 is CASSHSGGFFEQFF. CDR3 bases: TGTGCCAGCAGCCATAGCGGGGGATTCTTTGAGCAGTTCTTC.

This clonotype was detected ten times or more. The chain employs TRBV20-1 and TRBJ2-5, with 9 bases matching TRBD2. Germline V gene lookup returns CDR1 DFQATT and CDR2 SNEGSKA (reference sequence). The CDR3 runs 16 residues. V was pared by 2 bases and J by 4 bases, with 11 bases of the junction left unmatched. The CDR3 protein is CSARTWSSGAVETQYF. The CDR3 DNA reads TGCAGTGCTAGAACGTGGTCTAGCGGGGCGGTAGAGACCCAGTACTTC.

The chain employs TRBV2 and TRBJ2-7; D may be TRBD2 (5 bases). In germline, CDR1 is SNHLY, CDR2 FYNNEI. The CDR3 sequence is 15 residues long. Trimming took 6 bases from V and 3 from J, leaving 18 bases between them. The CDR3 DNA follows: TGTGCCAGCAGCGTTTTAGGAGCGGTGGTCTACGAGCAGTACTTC. It translates to CASSVLGAVVYEQYF.

This clonotype is judged medium-sized. This rearrangement joins TRBV12-5 to TRBJ2-4; D unresolved. The CDR3 totals 17 residues. The germline V and J ends were trimmed by 6 bases and 0 bases, with 18 bases remaining between them. Germline lookup yields CDR1 LGHNT and CDR2 FRNRAP. The CDR3: CASGITSVDLAKNIQYF. Written as DNA, the CDR3 is TGTGCTAGTGGCATAACAAGCGTAGACCTAGCCAAAAACATTCAGTACTTC.

Points on this clonotype: One end of the junction fails to match germline, which may point to a read error. V usage is TRBV28 and J usage is TRBJ2-3; 12 bases are shared with TRBD2. Germline V gene lookup returns CDR1 MDHEN and CDR2 SYDVKM. This CDR3 contains 14 residues. In DNA, the CDR3 is TGCCTAGCGGGAGGGCCGAATCCCACAGATACGCAGTATTTT. It specifies CLAGGPNPTDTQYF.